This T cell receptor beta chain was identified in a study of Graves' ophthalmopathy and Graves' hyperthyroidism. The study amplified TCR beta CDR3 regions using RNA transcripts. HTBI-primed first-round RT-PCR preceded second-round multiplex PCR. TCRdb used MiXCR to reprocess the multiplex PCR reads, holding one entry per CDR3 protein. The table includes about 620,000 distinct CDR3 sequences, 22% detected once. V was pared by 8 bases and J by 3 bases, with 1 base of the junction left unmatched. Germline V lookup: CDR1 ENHRY, CDR2 SYGVKD. CDR3 length: 12 residues. The chain combines TRBV10-3 with TRBJ2-5, with 9 bases aligning to TRBD1. The sequence came from a woman aged 18-29 years with stable Graves' hyperthyroidism. Some clones in this sample may be carry-over from other donors' samples. Sequencing was performed on peripheral blood. The CDR3 sequence: CAIRDREETQYF. CDR3 DNA sequence: TGTGCCATCCGGGACAGGGAAGAGACCCAGTACTTC.